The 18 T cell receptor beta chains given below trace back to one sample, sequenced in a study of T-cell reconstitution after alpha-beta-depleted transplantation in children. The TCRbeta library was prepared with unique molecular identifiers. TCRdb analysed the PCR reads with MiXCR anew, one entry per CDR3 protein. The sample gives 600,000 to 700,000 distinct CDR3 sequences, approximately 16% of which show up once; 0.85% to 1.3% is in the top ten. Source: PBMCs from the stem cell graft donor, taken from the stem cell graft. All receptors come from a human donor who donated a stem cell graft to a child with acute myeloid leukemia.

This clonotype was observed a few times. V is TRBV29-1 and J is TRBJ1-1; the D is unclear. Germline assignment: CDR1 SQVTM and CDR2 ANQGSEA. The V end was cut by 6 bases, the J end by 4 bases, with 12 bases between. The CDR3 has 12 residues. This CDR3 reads CSVALGSTEAFF. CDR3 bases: TGCAGCGTCGCCCTCGGGAGCACTGAAGCTTTCTTT. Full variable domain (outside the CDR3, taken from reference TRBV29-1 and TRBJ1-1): SAVISQKPSRDICQRGTSLTIQCQVDSQVTMMFWYRQQPGQSLTLIATANQGSEATYESGFVIDKFPISRPNLTFSTLTVSNMSPEDSSIYLCSVALGSTEAFFGQGTRLTVV.

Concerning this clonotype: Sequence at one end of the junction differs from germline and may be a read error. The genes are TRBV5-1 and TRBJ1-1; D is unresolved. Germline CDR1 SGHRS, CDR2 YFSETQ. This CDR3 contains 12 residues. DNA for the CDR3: TGCGCCAGCAGTGGTATGAACACTCAAGCTTTCTTT. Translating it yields CASSGMNTQAFF.

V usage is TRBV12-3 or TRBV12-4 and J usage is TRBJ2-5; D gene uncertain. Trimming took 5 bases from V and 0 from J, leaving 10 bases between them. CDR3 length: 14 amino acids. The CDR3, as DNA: TGTGCCAGCAGTGTTAGACGGTACCAAGAGACCCAGTACTTC. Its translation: CASSVRRYQETQYF.

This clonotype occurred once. This CDR3 reads CASSLAGHIIQYF. Written as DNA, the CDR3 is TGTGCCAGCAGCTTGGCGGGACATATCATTCAGTACTTC. V gene TRBV7-9 combines with J gene TRBJ2-4, with D possibly being TRBD1 or TRBD2 (6 bases each). The germline CDR1 and CDR2 sequences are SEHNR and FQNEAQ (reference sequence). This CDR3 region has 13 residues. Trimming stripped 3 bases from V and 9 bases from J, with 12 bases between.

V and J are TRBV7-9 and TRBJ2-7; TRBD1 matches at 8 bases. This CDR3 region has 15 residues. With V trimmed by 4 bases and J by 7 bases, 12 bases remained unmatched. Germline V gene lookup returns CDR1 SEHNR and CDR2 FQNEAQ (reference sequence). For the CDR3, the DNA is TGTGCCAGCAGCTCCGTCCGGGACAGGACATATGAGCAGTACTTC. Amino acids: CASSSVRDRTYEQYF.

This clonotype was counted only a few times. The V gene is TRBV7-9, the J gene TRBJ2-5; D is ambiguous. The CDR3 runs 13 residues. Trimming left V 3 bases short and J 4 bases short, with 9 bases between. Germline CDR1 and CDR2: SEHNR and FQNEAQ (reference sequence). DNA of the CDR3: TGTGCCAGCAGCTTCGAGGTTATAGAGACCCAGTACTTC. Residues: CASSFEVIETQYF.

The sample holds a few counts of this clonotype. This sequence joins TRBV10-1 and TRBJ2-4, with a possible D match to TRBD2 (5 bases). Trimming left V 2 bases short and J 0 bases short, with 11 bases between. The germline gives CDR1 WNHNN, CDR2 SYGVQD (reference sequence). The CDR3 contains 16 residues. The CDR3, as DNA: TGCGCCAGCAGTGAGGAGGGAAGTCTAGCCAAAAACATTCAGTACTTC. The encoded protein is CASSEEGSLAKNIQYF.

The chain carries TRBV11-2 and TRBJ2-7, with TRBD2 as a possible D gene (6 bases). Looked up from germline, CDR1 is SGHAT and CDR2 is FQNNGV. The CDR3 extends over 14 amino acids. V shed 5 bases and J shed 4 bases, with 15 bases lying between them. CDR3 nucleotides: TGTGCCAGCAGCATATCCGGGACTCGATACGAGCAGTACGTC. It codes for CASSISGTRYEQYV.

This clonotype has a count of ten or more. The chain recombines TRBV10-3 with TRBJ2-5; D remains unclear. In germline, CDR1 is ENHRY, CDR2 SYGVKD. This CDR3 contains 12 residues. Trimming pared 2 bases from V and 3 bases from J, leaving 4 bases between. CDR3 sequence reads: CAISEEEETQYF. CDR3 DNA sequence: TGTGCCATCAGTGAGGAGGAAGAGACCCAGTACTTC.

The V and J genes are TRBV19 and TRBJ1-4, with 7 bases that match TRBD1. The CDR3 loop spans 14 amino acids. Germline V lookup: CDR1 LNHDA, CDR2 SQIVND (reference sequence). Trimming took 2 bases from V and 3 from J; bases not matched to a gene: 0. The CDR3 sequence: CASSIQGANEKLFF. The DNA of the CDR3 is TGTGCCAGTAGTATACAGGGGGCTAATGAAAAACTGTTTTTT.

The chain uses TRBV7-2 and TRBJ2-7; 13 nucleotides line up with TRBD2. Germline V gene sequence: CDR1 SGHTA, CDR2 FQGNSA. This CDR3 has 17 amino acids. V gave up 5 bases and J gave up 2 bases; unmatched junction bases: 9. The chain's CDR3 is CASSHPTSGGWTYEQYF. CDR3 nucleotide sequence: TGTGCCAGCAGCCACCCGACTAGCGGGGGGTGGACCTACGAGCAGTACTTC.

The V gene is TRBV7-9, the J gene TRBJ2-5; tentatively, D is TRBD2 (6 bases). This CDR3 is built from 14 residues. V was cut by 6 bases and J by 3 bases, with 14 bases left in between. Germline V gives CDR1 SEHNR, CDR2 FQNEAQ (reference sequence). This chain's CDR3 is CASSSGVQEETQYF. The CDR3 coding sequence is TGTGCCAGCAGTTCGGGGGTGCAAGAAGAGACCCAGTACTTC. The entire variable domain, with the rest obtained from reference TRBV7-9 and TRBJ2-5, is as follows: DTGVSQNPRHKITKRGQNVTFRCDPISEHNRLYWYRQTLGQGPEFLTYFQNEAQLEKSRLLSDRFSAERPKGSFSTLEIQRTEQGDSAMYLCASSSGVQEETQYFGPGTRLLVL.

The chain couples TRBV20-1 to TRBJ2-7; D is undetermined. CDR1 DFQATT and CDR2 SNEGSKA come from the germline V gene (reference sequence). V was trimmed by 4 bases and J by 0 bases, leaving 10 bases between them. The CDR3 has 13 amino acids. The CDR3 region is CSATESYSYEQYV. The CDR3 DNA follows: TGCAGTGCTACAGAATCCTACTCCTACGAGCAGTACGTC.

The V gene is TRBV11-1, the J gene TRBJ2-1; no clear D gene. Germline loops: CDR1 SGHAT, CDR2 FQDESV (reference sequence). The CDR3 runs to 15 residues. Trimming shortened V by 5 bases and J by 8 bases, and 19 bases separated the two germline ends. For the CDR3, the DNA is TGTGCCAGCAGCCTGGGCCTTTCTCCTCGGGATGAGCAGTTCTTC. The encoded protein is CASSLGLSPRDEQFF.

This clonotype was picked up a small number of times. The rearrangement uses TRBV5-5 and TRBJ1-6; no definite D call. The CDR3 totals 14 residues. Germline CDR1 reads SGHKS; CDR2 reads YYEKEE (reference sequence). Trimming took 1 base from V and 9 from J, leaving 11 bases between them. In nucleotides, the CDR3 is TGTGCCAGCAGCTTGTTTTTAGATCGTTCACCCCTCCACTTT. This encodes CASSLFLDRSPLHF.

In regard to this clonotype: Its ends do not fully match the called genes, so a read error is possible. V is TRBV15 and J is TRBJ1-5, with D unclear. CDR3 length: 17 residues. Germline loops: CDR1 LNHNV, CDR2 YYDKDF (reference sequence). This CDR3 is CAASSRAGVSSNQPQHF. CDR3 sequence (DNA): TGTGCCGCCAGCTCTCGAGCAGGCGTATCTAGCAATCAGCCCCAGCATTTT.

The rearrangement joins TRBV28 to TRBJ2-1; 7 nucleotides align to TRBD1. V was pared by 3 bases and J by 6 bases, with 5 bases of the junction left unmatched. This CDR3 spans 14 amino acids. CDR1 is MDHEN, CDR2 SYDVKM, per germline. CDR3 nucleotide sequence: TGTGCCAGCAGTTTGACAGGGTGGGTCAATGAGCAGTTCTTC. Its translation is CASSLTGWVNEQFF.

CDR3 protein: CASSLSRGGGSANYGYTF. The CDR3 DNA reads as TGTGCCAGCAGTTTAAGTAGAGGGGGCGGCTCGGCTAACTATGGCTACACCTTC. This chain uses TRBV12-3 or TRBV12-4 with TRBJ1-2, with 7 nucleotides matching TRBD1. CDR3 length: 18 amino acids. Trimming took 2 bases from V and 0 from J; bases not matched to a gene: 12.